The 5 T cell receptor beta chains in this list originate from one sample, sequenced in a study of CD8+ T cells in alopecia areata. Treatment described: oral pan-JAK inhibitor, 5-10 mg twice daily. Following RNA extraction, reverse transcription yielded cDNA that acted as the sequencing template. Data came from immunoSEQ multiplex PCR; TCRdb stores just in-frame clones and leaves some out. The table lists roughly 100,000 clones, around 84% of them singletons. The starting material was CD8+ T cells sorted from blood, obtained between weeks 30 and 35, from a patient treated with tofacitinib. All receptors derive from a human donor with alopecia areata.

This rearrangement joins TRBV27 to TRBJ1-2; 9 bases align to TRBD1. Germline V gene data show CDR1 as MNHEY and CDR2 as SMNVEV (reference sequence). The V segment lost 3 bases and the J segment 3 bases; nucleotides outside the gene matches: 5. CDR3 length: 15 residues. CDR3 nucleotide sequence: TGTGCCAGCAGTTTTTACAGGGGGCATTACTATGGCTACACCTTC. This sequence encodes CASSFYRGHYYGYTF.

The V gene is TRBV7-9, the J gene TRBJ1-2, with a possible D match to TRBD1 (5 bases). The germline V gene encodes CDR1 SEHNR and CDR2 FQNEAQ (reference sequence). There are 15 residues in the CDR3. V shed 5 bases and J shed 1 base, with 14 bases lying between them. CDR3 bases: TGTGCCAGCAGCCCGGACACTTCCCGTAACTATGGCTACACCTTC. Translation gives CASSPDTSRNYGYTF.

The J gene is TRBJ2-3, the V gene TRBV13, with 7 bases identical to TRBD1. V dropped 3 bases and J dropped 0; count of bases not matched to a gene: 3. In germline, CDR1 is PRHDT, CDR2 FYEKMQ (reference sequence). This CDR3 contains 15 residues. The CDR3, as DNA: TGTGCCAGCAGCTTGGGACAGTCTAGCACAGATACGCAGTATTTT. Its protein is CASSLGQSSTDTQYF.

The chain couples TRBV5-4 to TRBJ2-3; 7 bases are shared with TRBD1. Trimming took 1 base from V and 2 from J; bases not matched to a gene: 1. Germline loops: CDR1 SGHNT, CDR2 YYREEE (reference sequence). This CDR3 comprises 14 residues. CDR3 region: CASSLRGLTDTQYF. The CDR3 DNA sequence: TGTGCCAGCAGCTTGAGGGGGCTCACAGATACGCAGTATTTT.

Remarks on this clone: Other DNA sequences in this specimen translate into the identical CDR3. V usage is TRBV4-1 and J usage is TRBJ2-7, with 8 bases lining up with TRBD1. Germline loops: CDR1 MGHRA, CDR2 YSYEKL. Losses at the gene ends were 0 bases for V and 4 bases for J; bases not matched to a gene: 5. This CDR3 has 15 residues. CDR3 loop: CASSQEARGRYEQYF. DNA for the CDR3: TGCGCCAGCAGCCAAGAGGCCAGGGGGCGTTACGAGCAGTACTTC.